This entry features one TCR beta chain sequence. The germline V and J ends were trimmed by 5 bases and 4 bases, with 6 bases remaining between them. The CDR3 is 11 amino acids. The table came from immunoSEQ multiplex PCR; TCRdb's copy has only in-frame clones and leaves some out. The table includes 95,000 to 150,000 clones, over 80% detected once. The data originate from a study of control samples from healthy donors and cancer patients. The chain employs TRBV12-3 or TRBV12-4 and TRBJ2-7; D unresolved. The TCR was taken from a man older than 75 with head and neck cancer. Input material: PBMCs. The CDR3, as DNA: TGTGCCAGCAGTCCCAGGTACGAGCAGTACTTC. It yields the protein CASSPRYEQYF.